This T cell receptor (beta chain) emerged from a study of T cell responses to AZD1222 COVID-19 vaccine. Trimming removed 3 bases from V and 2 bases from J; junction bases left unmatched: 1. The length of the CDR3 is 13 residues. From germline, CDR1 is DFQATT and CDR2 SNEGSKA (reference sequence). On this clone: No antigen is known for it.

Profiling relied on immunoSEQ multiplex PCR, and the TCRdb table lists in-frame clones only, not all of them. The sample lists approximately 180,000 clones; over 85% were seen once. Study results and limitations: Donors skewed white British and female; clonal diversity was possibly underestimated. Recipients of AZD1222 seropositive at baseline numbered only 5 to 7. Scientists sampled the repertoires only once the peak T cell response had passed. Spike-spanning, vaccine-associated CD4 TCRs were dominant at 160-218 and 743-854.

The origin of this receptor is an adult who received the MenACWY meningococcal vaccine as a control. The chain combines TRBV20-1 with TRBJ1-2, with 9 bases lining up with TRBD1. The sample was peripheral blood, taken 28 days after the second dose of the MenACWY control vaccine. The CDR3: CSASDRGNYGYTF. The CDR3 region has the DNA TGCAGTGCTAGTGACAGGGGGAACTATGGCTACACCTTC.